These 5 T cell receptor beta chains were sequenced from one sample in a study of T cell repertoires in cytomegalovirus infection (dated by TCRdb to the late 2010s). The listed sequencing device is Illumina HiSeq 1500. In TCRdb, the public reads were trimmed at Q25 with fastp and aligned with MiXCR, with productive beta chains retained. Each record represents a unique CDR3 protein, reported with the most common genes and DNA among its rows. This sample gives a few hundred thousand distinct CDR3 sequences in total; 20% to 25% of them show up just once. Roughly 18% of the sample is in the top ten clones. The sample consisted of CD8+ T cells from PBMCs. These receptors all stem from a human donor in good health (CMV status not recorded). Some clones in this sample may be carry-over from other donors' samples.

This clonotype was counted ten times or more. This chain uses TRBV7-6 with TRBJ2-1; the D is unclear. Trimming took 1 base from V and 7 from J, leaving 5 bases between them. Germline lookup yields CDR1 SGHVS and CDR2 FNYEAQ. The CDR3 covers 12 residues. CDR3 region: CASSLVGNEQFF. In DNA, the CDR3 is TGTGCCAGCAGCTTAGTAGGGAATGAGCAGTTCTTC.

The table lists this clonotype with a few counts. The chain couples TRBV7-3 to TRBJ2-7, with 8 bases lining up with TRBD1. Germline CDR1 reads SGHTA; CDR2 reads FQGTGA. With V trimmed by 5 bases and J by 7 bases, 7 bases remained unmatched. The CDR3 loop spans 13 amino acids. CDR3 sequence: CASSPGQGGEQYF. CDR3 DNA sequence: TGTGCCAGCAGCCCTGGACAGGGTGGTGAGCAGTACTTC.

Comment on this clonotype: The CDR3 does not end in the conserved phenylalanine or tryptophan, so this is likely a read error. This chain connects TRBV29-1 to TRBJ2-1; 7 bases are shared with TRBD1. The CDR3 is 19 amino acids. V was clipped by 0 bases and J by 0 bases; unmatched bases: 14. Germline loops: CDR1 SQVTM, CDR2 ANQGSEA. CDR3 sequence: CSVEDSPGTVASSYNEQFV. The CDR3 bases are TGCAGCGTTGAAGATAGTCCCGGGACAGTTGCGAGCTCCTACAATGAGCAGTTCGTC.

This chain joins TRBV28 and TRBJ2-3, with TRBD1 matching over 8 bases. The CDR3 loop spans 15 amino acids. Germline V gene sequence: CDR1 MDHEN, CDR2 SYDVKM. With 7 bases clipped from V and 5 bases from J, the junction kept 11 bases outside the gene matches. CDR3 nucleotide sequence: TGTGCCAGCACCGGTCGGTCAGGGGGCCAAGATACGCAGTATTTT. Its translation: CASTGRSGGQDTQYF.

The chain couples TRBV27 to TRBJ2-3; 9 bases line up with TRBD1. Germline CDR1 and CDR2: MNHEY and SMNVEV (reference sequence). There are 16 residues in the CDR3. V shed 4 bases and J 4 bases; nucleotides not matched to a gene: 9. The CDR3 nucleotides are TGTGCCAGCAGTTGGATCATGGGACAGGGATCAGATACGCAGTATTTT. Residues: CASSWIMGQGSDTQYF.